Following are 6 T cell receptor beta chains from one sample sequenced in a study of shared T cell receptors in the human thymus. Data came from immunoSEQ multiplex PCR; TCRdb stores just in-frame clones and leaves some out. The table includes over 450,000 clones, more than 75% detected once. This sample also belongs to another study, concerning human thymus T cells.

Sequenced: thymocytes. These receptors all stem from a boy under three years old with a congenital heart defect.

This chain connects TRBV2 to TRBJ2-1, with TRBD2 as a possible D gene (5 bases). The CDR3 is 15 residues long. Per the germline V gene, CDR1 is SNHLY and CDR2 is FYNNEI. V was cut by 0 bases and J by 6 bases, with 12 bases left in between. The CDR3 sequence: CASSEAPAEGNEQFF. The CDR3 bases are TGTGCCAGCAGTGAAGCGCCTGCCGAGGGCAATGAGCAGTTCTTC.

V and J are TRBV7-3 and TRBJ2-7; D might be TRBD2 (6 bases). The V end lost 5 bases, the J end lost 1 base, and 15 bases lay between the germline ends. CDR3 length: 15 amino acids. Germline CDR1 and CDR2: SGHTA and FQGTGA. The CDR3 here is CASSLRPGTSYEQYF. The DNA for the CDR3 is TGTGCCAGCAGCCTCAGACCCGGGACTTCCTACGAGCAGTACTTC.

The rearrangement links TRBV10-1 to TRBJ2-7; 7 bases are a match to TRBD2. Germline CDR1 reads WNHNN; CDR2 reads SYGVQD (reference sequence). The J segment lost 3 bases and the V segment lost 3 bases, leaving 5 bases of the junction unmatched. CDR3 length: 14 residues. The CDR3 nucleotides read TGCGCCAGCAGTGACGGGACTACTATCTACGAGCAGTACTTC. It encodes CASSDGTTIYEQYF.

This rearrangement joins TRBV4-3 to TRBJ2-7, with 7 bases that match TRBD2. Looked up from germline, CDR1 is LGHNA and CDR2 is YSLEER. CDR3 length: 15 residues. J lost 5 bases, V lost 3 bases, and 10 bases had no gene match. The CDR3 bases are TGCGCCAGCAGCCAGGGTCGAGCGGGAAGGGACGAGCAGTACTTC. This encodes CASSQGRAGRDEQYF.

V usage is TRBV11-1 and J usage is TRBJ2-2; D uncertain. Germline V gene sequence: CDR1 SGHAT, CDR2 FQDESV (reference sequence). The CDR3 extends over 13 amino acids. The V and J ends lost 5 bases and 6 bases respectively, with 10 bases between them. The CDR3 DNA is TGTGCCAGCAGCCCGGCGGCCCCCGGGGAGCTGTTTTTT. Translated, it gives CASSPAAPGELFF.

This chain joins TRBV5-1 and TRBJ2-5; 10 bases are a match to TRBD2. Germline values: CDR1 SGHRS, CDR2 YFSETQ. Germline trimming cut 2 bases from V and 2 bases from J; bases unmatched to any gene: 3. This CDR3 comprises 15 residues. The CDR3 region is CASSFQREGQETQYF. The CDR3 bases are TGCGCCAGCAGCTTTCAGCGGGAGGGACAAGAGACCCAGTACTTC.